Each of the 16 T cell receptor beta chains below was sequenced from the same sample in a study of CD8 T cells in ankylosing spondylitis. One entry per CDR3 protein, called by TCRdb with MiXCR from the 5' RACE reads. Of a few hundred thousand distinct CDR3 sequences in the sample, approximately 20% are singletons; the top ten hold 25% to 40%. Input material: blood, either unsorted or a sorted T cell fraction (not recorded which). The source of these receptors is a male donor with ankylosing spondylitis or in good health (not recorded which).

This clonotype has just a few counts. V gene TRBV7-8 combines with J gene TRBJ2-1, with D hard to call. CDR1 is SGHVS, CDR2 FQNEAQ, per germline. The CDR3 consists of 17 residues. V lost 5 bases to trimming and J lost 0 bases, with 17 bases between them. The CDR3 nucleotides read TGTGCCAGCAGCCCCAGACGGCTCTCTAGCTCCTACAATGAGCAGTTCTTC. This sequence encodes CASSPRRLSSSYNEQFF.

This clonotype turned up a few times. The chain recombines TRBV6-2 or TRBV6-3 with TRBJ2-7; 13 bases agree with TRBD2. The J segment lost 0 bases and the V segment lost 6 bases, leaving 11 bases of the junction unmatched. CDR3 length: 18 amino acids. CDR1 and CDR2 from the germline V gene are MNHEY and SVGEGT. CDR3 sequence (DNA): TGTGCCAGCAGCCTCCACGGACTAGCGGGAGACCTCTCCTACGAGCAGTACTTC. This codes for CASSLHGLAGDLSYEQYF.

CDR3 coding DNA: TGTGCCAGCAGCGTTTTTGGGGACGGCGAGACCCAGTACTTC. Protein product: CASSVFGDGETQYF. V is TRBV11-2 and J is TRBJ2-5, with D possibly called TRBD1 or TRBD2 (5 bases each). V shed 5 bases and J shed 5 bases, with 15 bases lying between them. Germline V gene lookup returns CDR1 SGHAT and CDR2 FQNNGV. This CDR3 has 14 residues.

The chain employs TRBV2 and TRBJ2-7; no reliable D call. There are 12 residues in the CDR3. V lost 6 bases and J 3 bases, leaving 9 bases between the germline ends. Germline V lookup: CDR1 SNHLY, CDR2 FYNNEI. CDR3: CASRATYYEQYF. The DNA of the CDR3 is TGTGCCAGCAGGGCAACTTACTACGAGCAGTACTTC.

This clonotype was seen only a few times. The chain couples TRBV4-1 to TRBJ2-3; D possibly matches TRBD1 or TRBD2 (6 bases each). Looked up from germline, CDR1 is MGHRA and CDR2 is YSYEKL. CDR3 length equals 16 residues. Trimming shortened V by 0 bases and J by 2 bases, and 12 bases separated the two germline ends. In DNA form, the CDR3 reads TGCGCCAGCAGCCAAGAGTGGGGGGCATACACAGATACGCAGTATTTT. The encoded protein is CASSQEWGAYTDTQYF.

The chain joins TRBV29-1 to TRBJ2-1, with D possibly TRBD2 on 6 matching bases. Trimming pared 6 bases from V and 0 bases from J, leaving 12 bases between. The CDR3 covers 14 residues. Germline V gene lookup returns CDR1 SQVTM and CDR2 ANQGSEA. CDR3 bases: TGCAGCGTGGCCCTAGCGACCTCCTACAATGAGCAGTTCTTC. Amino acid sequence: CSVALATSYNEQFF.

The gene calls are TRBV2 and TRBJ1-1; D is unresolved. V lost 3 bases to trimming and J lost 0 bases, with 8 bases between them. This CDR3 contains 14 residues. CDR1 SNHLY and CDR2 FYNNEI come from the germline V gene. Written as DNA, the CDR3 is TGTGCCAGCAGTGAGAAGAAACTGAACACTGAAGCTTTCTTT. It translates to CASSEKKLNTEAFF.

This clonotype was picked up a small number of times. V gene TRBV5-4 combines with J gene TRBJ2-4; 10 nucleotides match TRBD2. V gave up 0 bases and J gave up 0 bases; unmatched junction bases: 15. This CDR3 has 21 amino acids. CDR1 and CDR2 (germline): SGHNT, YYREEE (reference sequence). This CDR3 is CASSLALTSGNRDLAKNIQYF. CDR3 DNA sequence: TGTGCCAGCAGCTTGGCATTAACTAGCGGGAATAGAGACCTAGCCAAAAACATTCAGTACTTC.

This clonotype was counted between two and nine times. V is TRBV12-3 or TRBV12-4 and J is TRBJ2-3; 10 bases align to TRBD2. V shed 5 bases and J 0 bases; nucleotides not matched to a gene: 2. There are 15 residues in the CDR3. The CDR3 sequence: CASSGLAVSTDTQYF. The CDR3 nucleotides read TGTGCCAGCAGTGGACTAGCGGTTAGCACAGATACGCAGTATTTT.

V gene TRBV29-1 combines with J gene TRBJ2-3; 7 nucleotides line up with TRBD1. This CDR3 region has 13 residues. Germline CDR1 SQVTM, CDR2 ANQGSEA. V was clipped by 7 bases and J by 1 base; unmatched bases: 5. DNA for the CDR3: TGCAGCGCAACAGGGGTGGGCACAGATACGCAGTATTTT. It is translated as CSATGVGTDTQYF.

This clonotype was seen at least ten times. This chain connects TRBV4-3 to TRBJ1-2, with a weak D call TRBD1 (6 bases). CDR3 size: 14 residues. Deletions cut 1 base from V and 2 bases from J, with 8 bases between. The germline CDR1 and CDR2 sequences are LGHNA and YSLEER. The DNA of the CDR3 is TGCGCCAGCAGCCAAGGGACAGCGAACTATGGCTACACCTTC. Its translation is CASSQGTANYGYTF.

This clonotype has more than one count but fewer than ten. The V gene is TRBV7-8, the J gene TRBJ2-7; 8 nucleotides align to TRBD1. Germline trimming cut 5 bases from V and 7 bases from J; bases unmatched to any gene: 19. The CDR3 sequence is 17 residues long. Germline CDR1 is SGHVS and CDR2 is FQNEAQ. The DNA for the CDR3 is TGTGCCAGCAGCCATCCCCCCGCGGACAGGGTGAAAGGGGAGCAGTACTTC. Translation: CASSHPPADRVKGEQYF.

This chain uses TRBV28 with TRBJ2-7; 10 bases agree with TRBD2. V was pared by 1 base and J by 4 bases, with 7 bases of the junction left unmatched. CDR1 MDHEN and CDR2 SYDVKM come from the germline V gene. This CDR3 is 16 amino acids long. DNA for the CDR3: TGTGCCAGCAGTTTATCACTAGCGGGAACAGGGTACGAGCAGTACTTC. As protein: CASSLSLAGTGYEQYF. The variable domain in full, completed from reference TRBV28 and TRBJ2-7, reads DVKVTQSSRYLVKRTGEKVFLECVQDMDHENMFWYRQDPGLGLRLIYFSYDVKMKEKGDIPEGYSVSREKKERFSLILESASTNQTSMYLCASSLSLAGTGYEQYFGPGTRLTVT.

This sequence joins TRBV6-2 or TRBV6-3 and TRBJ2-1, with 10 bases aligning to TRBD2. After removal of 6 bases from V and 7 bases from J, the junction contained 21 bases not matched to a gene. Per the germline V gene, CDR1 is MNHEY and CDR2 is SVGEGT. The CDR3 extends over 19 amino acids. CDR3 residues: CASSYGTEPFGTSDNEQFF. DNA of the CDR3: TGTGCCAGCAGCTACGGGACGGAGCCTTTCGGGACTAGCGATAATGAGCAGTTCTTC.

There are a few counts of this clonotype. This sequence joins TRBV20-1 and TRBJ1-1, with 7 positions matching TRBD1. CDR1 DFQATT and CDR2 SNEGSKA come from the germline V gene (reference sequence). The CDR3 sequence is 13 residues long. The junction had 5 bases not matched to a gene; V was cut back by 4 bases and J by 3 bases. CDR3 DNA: TGCAGTGCTAACCCCGGACAGGACACTGAAGCTTTCTTT. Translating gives CSANPGQDTEAFF.

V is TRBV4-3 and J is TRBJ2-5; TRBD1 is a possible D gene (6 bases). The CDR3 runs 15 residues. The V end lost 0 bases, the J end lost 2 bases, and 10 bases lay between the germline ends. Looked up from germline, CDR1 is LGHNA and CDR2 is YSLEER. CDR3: CASSQDYREQETQYF. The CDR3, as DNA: TGCGCCAGCAGCCAAGATTACAGGGAGCAAGAGACCCAGTACTTC.